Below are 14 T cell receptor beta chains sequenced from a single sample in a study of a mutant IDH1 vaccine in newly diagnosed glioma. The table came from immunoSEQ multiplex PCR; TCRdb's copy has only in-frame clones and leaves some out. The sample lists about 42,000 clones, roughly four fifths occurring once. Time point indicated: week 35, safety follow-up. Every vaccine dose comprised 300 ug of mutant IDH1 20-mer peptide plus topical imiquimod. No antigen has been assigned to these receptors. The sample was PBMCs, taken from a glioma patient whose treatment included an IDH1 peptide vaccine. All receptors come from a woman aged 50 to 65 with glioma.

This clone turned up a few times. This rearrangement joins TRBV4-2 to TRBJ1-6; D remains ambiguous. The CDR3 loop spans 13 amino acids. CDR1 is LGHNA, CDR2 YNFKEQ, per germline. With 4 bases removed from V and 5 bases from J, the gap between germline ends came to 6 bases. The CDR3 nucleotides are TGTGCCAGCAGCCGGGGTAATAATTCACCCCTCCACTTT. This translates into CASSRGNNSPLHF.

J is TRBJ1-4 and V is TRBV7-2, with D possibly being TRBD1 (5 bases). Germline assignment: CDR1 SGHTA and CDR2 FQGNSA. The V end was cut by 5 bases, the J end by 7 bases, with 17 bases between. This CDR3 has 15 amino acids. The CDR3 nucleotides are TGTGCCAGCAGCCCTCCGGGATCCGGGGGTGAAAAACTGTTTTTT. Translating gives CASSPPGSGGEKLFF.

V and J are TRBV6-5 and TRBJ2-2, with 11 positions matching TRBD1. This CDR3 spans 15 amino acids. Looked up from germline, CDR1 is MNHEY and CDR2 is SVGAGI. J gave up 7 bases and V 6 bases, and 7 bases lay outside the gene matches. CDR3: CASSSGTGGIGELFF. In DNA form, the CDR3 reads TGTGCCAGCAGCTCCGGGACAGGGGGAATCGGGGAGCTGTTTTTT.

In DNA, the CDR3 is TGTGCCAGCAGCTTAACCGGGGATGAGCAGTTCTTC. It yields the protein CASSLTGDEQFF. V is TRBV11-3 and J is TRBJ2-1; D is perhaps TRBD2 (5 bases). CDR1 is SGHNT and CDR2 is YENEEA in the germline V gene. There are 12 residues in the CDR3. V was cut by 2 bases and J by 8 bases, with 7 bases left in between.

CDR3 nucleotides: TGTGCCAGCAGCCGAGGGGGGGGCAGGGGCTATGGCTACACCTTC. Protein: CASSRGGGRGYGYTF. The rearrangement uses TRBV2 and TRBJ1-2; D is perhaps TRBD1 (6 bases). V dropped 6 bases and J dropped 4 bases, with 18 bases sitting between them. The germline V gene encodes CDR1 SNHLY and CDR2 FYNNEI. The CDR3 contains 15 residues.

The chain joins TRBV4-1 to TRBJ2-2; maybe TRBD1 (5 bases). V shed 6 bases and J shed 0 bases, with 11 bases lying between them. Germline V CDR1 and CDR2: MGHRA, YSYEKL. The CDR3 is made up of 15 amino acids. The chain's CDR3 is CASRRDRANTGELFF. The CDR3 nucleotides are TGCGCCAGCAGACGTGACAGAGCGAACACCGGGGAGCTGTTTTTT.

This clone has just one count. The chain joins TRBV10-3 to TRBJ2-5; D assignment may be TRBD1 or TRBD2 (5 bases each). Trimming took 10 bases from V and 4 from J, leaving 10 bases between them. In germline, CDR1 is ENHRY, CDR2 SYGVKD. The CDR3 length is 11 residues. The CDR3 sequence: CATGTVETQYF. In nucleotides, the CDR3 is TGTGCCACGGGGACGGTAGAGACCCAGTACTTC.

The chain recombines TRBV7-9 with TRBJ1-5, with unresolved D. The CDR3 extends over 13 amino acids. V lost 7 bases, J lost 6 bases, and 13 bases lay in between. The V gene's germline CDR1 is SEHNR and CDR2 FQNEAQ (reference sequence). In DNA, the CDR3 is TGTGCCAGCACCTCCTTCAACATTCAGCCCCAGCATTTT. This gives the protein CASTSFNIQPQHF.

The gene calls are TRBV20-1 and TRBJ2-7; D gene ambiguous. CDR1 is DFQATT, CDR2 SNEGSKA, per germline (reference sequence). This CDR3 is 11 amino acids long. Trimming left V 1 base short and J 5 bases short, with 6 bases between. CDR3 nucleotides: TGCAGTGCTAGAGGGGCCAACGAGCAGTACTTC. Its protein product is CSARGANEQYF.

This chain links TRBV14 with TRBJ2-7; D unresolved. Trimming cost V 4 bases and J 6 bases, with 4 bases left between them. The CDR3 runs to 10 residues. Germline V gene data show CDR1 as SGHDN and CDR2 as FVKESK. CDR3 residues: CASSLREQYF. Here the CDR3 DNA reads TGTGCCAGCAGCCTCCGCGAGCAGTACTTC.

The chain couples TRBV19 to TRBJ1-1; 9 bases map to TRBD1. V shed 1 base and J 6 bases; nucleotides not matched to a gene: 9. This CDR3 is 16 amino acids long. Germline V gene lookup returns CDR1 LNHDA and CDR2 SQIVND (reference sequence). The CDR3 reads CASSIVPPGQGPEAFF. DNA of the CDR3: TGTGCCAGTAGTATAGTTCCTCCGGGACAGGGCCCTGAAGCTTTCTTT.

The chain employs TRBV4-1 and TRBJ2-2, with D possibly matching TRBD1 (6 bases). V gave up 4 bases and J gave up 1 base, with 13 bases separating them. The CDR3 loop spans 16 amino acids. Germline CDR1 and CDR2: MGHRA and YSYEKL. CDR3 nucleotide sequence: TGCGCCAGCAGCCTCGTCGGGACATTGAACACCGGGGAGCTGTTTTTT. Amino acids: CASSLVGTLNTGELFF.

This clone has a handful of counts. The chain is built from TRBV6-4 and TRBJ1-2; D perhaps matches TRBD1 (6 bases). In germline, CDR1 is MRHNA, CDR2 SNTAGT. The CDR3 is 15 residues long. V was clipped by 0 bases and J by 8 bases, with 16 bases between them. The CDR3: CASSDSPGGKGGYTF. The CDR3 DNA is TGTGCCAGCAGTGACTCCCCCGGGGGCAAAGGGGGCTACACCTTC.

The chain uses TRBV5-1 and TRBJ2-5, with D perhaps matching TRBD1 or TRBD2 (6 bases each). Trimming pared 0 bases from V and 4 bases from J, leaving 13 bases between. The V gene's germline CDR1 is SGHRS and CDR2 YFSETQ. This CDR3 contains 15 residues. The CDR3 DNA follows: TGCGCCAGCAGCTTGGAAGGGGGGCCTAGAGAGACCCAGTACTTC. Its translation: CASSLEGGPRETQYF.